These T cell receptor beta chains were read from a single sample in a study of PD-L1 blockade in urothelial cancer. This table comes from immunoSEQ multiplex PCR, and its TCRdb copy is limited to in-frame clones, with some not included. The sample consists of 30,000 to 40,000 clones, approximately 92% of them appearing once. This specimen consisted of PBMCs, obtained around atezolizumab (anti-PD-L1) treatment. These receptors were collected from a man in his 70s with urothelial cancer. Each CDR3 is given with its conserved first and last residue. D genes are given only for firm matches. For some rows the clone size is stated as once, few or many, or as a class when expanded; others skip it.

size | D | J | V | CDR3 | DNA
- | TRBD1 | TRBJ1-2 | TRBV5-1 | CASSLDGPDRGGYTF | TGCGCCAGCAGCTTGGATGGCCCAGACAGGGGTGGCTACACCTTC
- | TRBD1 | TRBJ1-4 | TRBV6-1 | CASRGQFNEKLFF | TGTGCCAGCAGGGGACAGTTCAATGAAAAACTGTTTTTT
- | TRBD2 | TRBJ2-1 | TRBV5-1 | CASTTTQAGVAEQFF | TGCGCCAGCACGACGACACAAGCGGGAGTGGCTGAGCAGTTCTTC
- | TRBD1 | TRBJ2-3 | TRBV19 | CASSRTGMTDTQYF | TGTGCCAGTAGTCGGACAGGGATGACAGATACGCAGTATTTT
- | - | TRBJ2-3 | TRBV5-1 | CASSLIGMSTDTQYF | TGCGCCAGCAGCTTGATCGGGATGAGCACAGATACGCAGTATTTT
once | TRBD2 | TRBJ2-3 | TRBV5-1 | CASSLGAGGRITDTQYF | TGCGCCAGCAGCTTGGGTGCGGGAGGGAGAATTACAGATACGCAGTATTTT
- | - | TRBJ2-5 | TRBV2 | CASSKGMGETQYF | TGTGCCAGCAGCAAGGGGATGGGAGAGACCCAGTACTTC
- | - | TRBJ2-1 | TRBV5-1 | CASSLTGEETNEQFF | TGCGCCAGCAGCTTAACGGGAGAAGAAACGAATGAGCAGTTCTTC
- | - | TRBJ2-3 | TRBV5-1 | CASSSEGPDTQYF | TGCGCCAGCAGCTCTGAGGGTCCGGATACGCAGTATTTT
- | - | TRBJ1-2 | TRBV29-1 | CSVEVLTDRYGYTF | TGCAGCGTTGAGGTATTGACAGATCGCTATGGCTACACCTTC
- | - | TRBJ2-7 | TRBV6-1 | CASSALTGSYEQYF | TGTGCCAGCAGTGCACTGACAGGCTCCTACGAGCAGTACTTC
once | - | TRBJ1-5 | TRBV28 | CAAHGQRGNQPQHF | TGTGCCGCCCATGGACAGCGAGGCAATCAGCCCCAGCATTTT
- | - | TRBJ2-2 | TRBV5-6 | CASSLVFVSGELFF | TGTGCCAGCAGCTTGGTATTTGTCAGCGGGGAGCTGTTTTTT
- | TRBD2 | TRBJ2-2 | TRBV7-3 | CASSPIAGAVTGELFF | TGTGCCAGCAGCCCTATAGCGGGAGCGGTCACCGGGGAGCTGTTTTTT
- | - | TRBJ1-5 | TRBV2 | CASSLEGVSNQPQHF | TGTGCCAGCTCCCTTGAGGGGGTTAGCAATCAGCCCCAGCATTTT
once | TRBD1 | TRBJ1-3 | TRBV13 | CASSPGQELSGNTIYF | TGTGCCAGCAGCCCCGGACAGGAGCTCTCTGGAAACACCATATATTTT